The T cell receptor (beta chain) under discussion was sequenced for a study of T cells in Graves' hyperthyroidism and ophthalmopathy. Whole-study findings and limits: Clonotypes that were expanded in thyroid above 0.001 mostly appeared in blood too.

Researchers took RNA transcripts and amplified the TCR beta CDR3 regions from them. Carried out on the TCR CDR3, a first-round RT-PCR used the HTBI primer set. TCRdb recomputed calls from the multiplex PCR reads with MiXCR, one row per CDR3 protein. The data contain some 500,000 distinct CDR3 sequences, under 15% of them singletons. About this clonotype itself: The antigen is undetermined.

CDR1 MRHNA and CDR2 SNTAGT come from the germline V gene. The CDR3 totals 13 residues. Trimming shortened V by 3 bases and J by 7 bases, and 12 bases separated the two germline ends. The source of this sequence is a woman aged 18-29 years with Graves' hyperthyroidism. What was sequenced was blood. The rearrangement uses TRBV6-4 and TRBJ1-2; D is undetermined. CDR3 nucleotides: TGTGCCAGCAGTGAGGAGGGTCTCTCTGGCTACACCTTC. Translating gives CASSEEGLSGYTF.